One T cell receptor (beta chain) is described in this entry. Its antigen remains unknown. The data were taken from a study of cytomegalovirus exposure and HLA in healthy donors. PCR used 60 Vbeta primers and 13 Jbeta primers. TCRdb's table, derived via immunoSEQ multiplex PCR, lists solely in-frame clones and lacks some. Seen here are roughly 100,000 clones, roughly three quarters observed once, and the top ten hold roughly 3.2%. Overall study findings and caveats: Presence/absence analyses assumed roughly uniform sequencing depth across donors, which may not hold. In a later analysis, across HLA loci, associated TCR counts were highest for DRB1, lowest for HLA-C. In a later analysis, several top co-occurrence clusters appeared linked to parvovirus B19, influenza, CMV and Epstein-Barr virus.

The V gene lost 1 base and the J gene lost 9 bases, with 18 bases spanning the gap. This CDR3 comprises 15 residues. Looked up from germline, CDR1 is SGHTA and CDR2 is FQGNSA. The sequencing input was PBMCs. V and J are TRBV7-2 and TRBJ1-2; D perhaps matches TRBD1 (5 bases). The clonotype originates from a young man in good health and CMV-seronegative. CDR3 in amino acids: CASSLGGSGGGSYTF. Here the CDR3 DNA reads TGTGCCAGCAGCTTAGGGGGGAGCGGGGGGGGAAGCTACACCTTC.